This is a list of T cell receptor beta chains from one sample in a study of T cells in Graves' hyperthyroidism and ophthalmopathy. TCRdb itself ran the multiplex PCR reads through MiXCR, one entry per CDR3 protein. Here the sample spans approximately 690,000 distinct CDR3 sequences, about a fifth being singletons. The sample taken for sequencing was blood. These receptor sequences come from a man aged 30-40 years with Graves' ophthalmopathy. Both conserved end residues are part of each CDR3. Each record gives: J gene, D gene, V gene, clone size, CDR3 protein, CDR3 DNA. The D gene is left open where the match is weak. The size of a clone is reported for some rows only, either as once, few or many, or as a class for expanded clones.

>TRBJ1-1|TRBD1|TRBV7-9|few
CASSFSGGGPTTEAFF
TGTGCCAGCAGCTTCTCAGGGGGCGGACCCACCACTGAAGCTTTCTTT
>TRBJ2-1|-|TRBV4-3|-
CASSQDALSSYNEQFF
TGCGCCAGCAGCCAAGACGCGTTAAGCTCCTACAATGAGCAGTTCTTC
>TRBJ2-1|-|TRBV20-1|many
CSARAPTRLNEQFF
TGCAGTGCTAGAGCCCCGACAAGGCTCAATGAGCAGTTCTTC
>TRBJ2-2|TRBD1|TRBV24-1|many
CATSESGQGRTGELFF
TGTGCCACCAGTGAATCCGGACAGGGGCGGACCGGGGAGCTGTTTTTT
>TRBJ1-3|TRBD1|TRBV10-3|-
CAITSGGGNTIYF
TGTGCCATCACCTCAGGGGGCGGAAACACCATATATTTT
>TRBJ2-1|-|TRBV12-3/TRBV12-4|few
CASRLGAGSNEQFF
TGTGCCAGCCGCCTCGGGGCAGGGTCCAATGAGCAGTTCTTC
>TRBJ1-5|TRBD1|TRBV7-3|many
CASSEAGGPQPQHF
TGTGCCAGCAGCGAAGCAGGGGGACCTCAGCCCCAGCATTTT
>TRBJ2-3|-|TRBV20-1|many
CSAREGLWHTDTQYF
TGCAGTGCTAGAGAGGGACTGTGGCACACAGATACGCAGTATTTT
>TRBJ2-7|-|TRBV20-1|-
CSARGPEKLQYEQYF
TGCAGTGCTAGAGGACCGGAGAAACTACAATACGAGCAGTACTTC
>TRBJ2-1|TRBD2|TRBV2|-
CASSDTSGSQNEQFF
TGTGCCAGCAGTGATACGAGCGGGAGCCAAAATGAGCAGTTCTTC
>TRBJ2-7|TRBD2|TRBV3-1|-
CASSLGTSGLYEQYF
TGTGCCAGCAGCCTAGGGACTAGCGGGCTGTACGAGCAGTACTTC
>TRBJ1-2|TRBD1|TRBV3-1|many
CASSQGTGAGYTF
TGTGCCAGCAGCCAAGGGACAGGGGCGGGCTACACCTTC
>TRBJ2-7|TRBD1|TRBV28|few
CASSSPGGQGGYEQYF
TGTGCCAGCAGCTCCCCTGGGGGACAGGGAGGATACGAGCAGTACTTC
>TRBJ1-1|-|TRBV7-2|few
CASSQPGGENTEAFF
TGCGCCAGCAGCCAACCGGGAGGGGAGAACACTGAAGCTTTCTTT
>TRBJ2-2|-|TRBV7-6|few
CATGYGGDTGELFF
TGTGCCACCGGATATGGAGGGGACACCGGGGAGCTGTTTTTT
>TRBJ2-7|-|TRBV5-1|-
CASSLALDLDYEQYF
TGTGCCAGCAGCTTGGCCCTCGACTTAGACTACGAGCAGTACTTC
>TRBJ2-1|-|TRBV4-1|few
CASSQRRGNEQFF
TGCGCCAGCAGCCAACGCAGAGGGAATGAGCAGTTCTTC
>TRBJ1-6|-|TRBV12-3/TRBV12-4|many
CASSSTGGGNSPLHF
TGTGCCAGCAGTTCCACGGGGGGGGGAAATTCACCCCTCCACTTT